Sequencing of this T cell receptor beta chain was carried out in a study of T-cell memory formation after mild COVID-19. 5'RACE, which relied on constant-segment primers, yielded TCR alpha and TCR beta cDNA libraries carrying sample barcodes and UMIs. MiXCR, applied by TCRdb to the 5' RACE reads, yields one record per CDR3 protein. This table has under 650,000 distinct CDR3 sequences, 15% to 20% appearing once. Material for sequencing was PBMCs or a T cell subset sorted from them (not recorded which). The TCR comes from an adult woman who had mild COVID-19 (a few samples of this study predate the infection). Cell type and time point are not known.

The chain's CDR3 is CASSLARGVIGQFF. CDR3 coding DNA: TGTGCCAGCAGCTTAGCCCGGGGCGTGATCGGGCAGTTCTTC. The chain is built from TRBV7-6 and TRBJ2-1, with D tentatively TRBD1 or TRBD2 (5 bases each). Germline V gene lookup returns CDR1 SGHVS and CDR2 FNYEAQ. The CDR3 length is 14 residues. The V end was cut by 0 bases, the J end by 12 bases, with 15 bases between. The full variable domain, its missing parts supplied by reference TRBV7-6 and TRBJ2-1, is GAGVSQSPRYKVTKRGQDVALRCDPISGHVSLYWYRQALGQGPEFLTYFNYEAQQDKSGLPNDRFSAERPEGSISTLTIQRTEQRDSAMYRCASSLARGVIGQFFGPGTRLTVL.